One sample yielded the 27 T cell receptor beta chains listed below, sequenced in a study of cytomegalovirus exposure and HLA in healthy donors. The PCR had 60 Vbeta and 13 Jbeta primers. Some clones are missing from TCRdb's copy, which holds only in-frame ones; the method was immunoSEQ multiplex PCR. This sample carries about 250,000 clones, around 84% of them seen once, and the ten largest clones take about 0.25%. Sequenced input: PBMCs. The source of these receptors is a girl between 2 and 10 years old in good health and CMV-seronegative.

This rearrangement joins TRBV27 to TRBJ1-1, with a tentative D call TRBD1 (6 bases). Germline V gene data show CDR1 as MNHEY and CDR2 as SMNVEV (reference sequence). The CDR3 is 13 residues long. The V end lost 6 bases, the J end lost 4 bases, and 12 bases lay between the germline ends. DNA for the CDR3: TGTGCCAGCAGGCCCCAGGGGAGCACTGAAGCTTTCTTT. Translated: CASRPQGSTEAFF.

J is TRBJ1-2 and V is TRBV2; tentatively, D is TRBD1 (5 bases). Germline V gives CDR1 SNHLY, CDR2 FYNNEI. V gave up 3 bases and J gave up 8 bases, with 16 bases separating them. The CDR3 sequence is 14 residues long. The CDR3 here is CASSEIGGAGGYTF. The CDR3 nucleotides are TGTGCCAGCAGTGAGATCGGAGGGGCTGGAGGCTACACCTTC. The full variable domain, its missing parts supplied by reference TRBV2 and TRBJ1-2, is EPEVTQTPSHQVTQMGQEVILRCVPISNHLYFYWYRQILGQKVEFLVSFYNNEISEKSEIFDDQFSVERPDGSNFTLKIRSTKLEDSAMYFCASSEIGGAGGYTFGSGTRLTVV.

The sample holds a few counts of this clone. The gene calls are TRBV2 and TRBJ2-6; D gene unclear. CDR3 length: 15 residues. The V gene lost 2 bases and the J gene lost 0 bases, with 5 bases spanning the gap. Germline-derived CDR1 and CDR2 are SNHLY and FYNNEI. The DNA of the CDR3 is TGTGCCAGCAGTGAATCCCTCTCTGGGGCCAACGTCCTGACTTTC. It yields the protein CASSESLSGANVLTF.

This sequence joins TRBV5-4 and TRBJ2-3; 8 bases match TRBD2. Germline CDR1 and CDR2: SGHNT and YYREEE (reference sequence). Germline trimming cut 5 bases from V and 8 bases from J; bases unmatched to any gene: 7. The CDR3 contains 13 residues. Here the CDR3 reads CASRGLGSSTQYF. The CDR3 bases are TGTGCCAGCAGGGGACTAGGTTCGTCTACGCAGTATTTT.

With regard to this clone: Different DNA sequences within this sample yield the same CDR3. The V call is TRBV19, the J call TRBJ2-1, with 8 bases identical to TRBD2. Trimming at V came to 1 base and at J to 7 bases, leaving 3 bases not matched to a gene. There are 14 residues in the CDR3. The germline V gene encodes CDR1 LNHDA and CDR2 SQIVND (reference sequence). The CDR3: CASSIGLAGNEQFF. The CDR3 DNA reads as TGTGCCAGTAGTATAGGTCTAGCGGGTAATGAGCAGTTCTTC.

The chain carries TRBV9 and TRBJ1-2; no clear D. V was cut by 0 bases and J by 5 bases, with 11 bases left in between. This CDR3 has 14 residues. Germline V gene sequence: CDR1 SGDLS, CDR2 YYNGEE. In nucleotides, the CDR3 is TGTGCCAGCAGCGTAGCTGGGCAGGCGTATGGCTACACCTTC. Protein sequence: CASSVAGQAYGYTF.

This chain uses TRBV4-2 with TRBJ2-1; TRBD2 agrees at 10 bases. Trimming at V came to 4 bases and at J to 6 bases, leaving 6 bases not matched to a gene. The CDR3 is 15 amino acids. In germline, CDR1 is LGHNA, CDR2 YNFKEQ. The CDR3 DNA reads as TGTGCCAGCAGCCCCATGACTAGCGGGCCCAATGAGCAGTTCTTC. This sequence encodes CASSPMTSGPNEQFF.

The chain couples TRBV6-1 to TRBJ1-2; no definite D call. Looked up from germline, CDR1 is MNHNS and CDR2 is SASEGT. The CDR3 extends over 15 amino acids. CDR3 residues: CAITWVGIIGDGYTF. The DNA of the CDR3 is TGTGCTATTACATGGGTAGGCATTATCGGGGATGGCTACACCTTC.

This chain links TRBV5-6 with TRBJ1-3; the match to TRBD1 covers 8 bases. V dropped 0 bases and J dropped 3; count of bases not matched to a gene: 11. The length of the CDR3 is 18 residues. Germline loops: CDR1 SGHDT, CDR2 YYEEEE. The CDR3 loop is CASSLVAGGIQDGNTIYF. The CDR3 coding sequence is TGTGCCAGCAGCTTGGTGGCAGGGGGCATCCAAGATGGAAACACCATATATTTT. The full variable domain, its missing parts supplied by reference TRBV5-6 and TRBJ1-3, is DAGVTQSPTHLIKTRGQQVTLRCSPKSGHDTVSWYQQALGQGPQFIFQYYEEEERQRGNFPDRFSGHQFPNYSSELNVNALLLGDSALYLCASSLVAGGIQDGNTIYFGEGSWLTVV.

The chain employs TRBV5-6 and TRBJ1-6; 7 bases are shared with TRBD1. V trimming: 1 base; J trimming: 9 bases; junction bases outside the gene matches: 4. This CDR3 has 14 amino acids. CDR1 and CDR2 (germline): SGHDT, YYEEEE. The CDR3 protein is CASSLRQGGSPLHF. CDR3 nucleotides: TGTGCCAGCAGCTTGCGACAGGGTGGTTCACCCCTCCACTTT.

The chain couples TRBV6-1 to TRBJ2-5; D uncertain. From germline, CDR1 is MNHNS and CDR2 SASEGT. This CDR3 region has 11 residues. Trimming left V 6 bases short and J 7 bases short, with 9 bases between. The CDR3 region is CASRASGTQYF. The CDR3 nucleotides read TGTGCCAGCAGGGCATCGGGGACCCAGTACTTC.

This clone is a singleton in its sample. The chain recombines TRBV7-8 with TRBJ2-3, with 8 bases aligning to TRBD1. Germline CDR1 reads SGHVS; CDR2 reads FQNEAQ. The V segment lost 5 bases and the J segment 3 bases; nucleotides outside the gene matches: 4. The CDR3 has 14 residues. The chain's CDR3 is CASSRDRGTDTQYF. The DNA for the CDR3 is TGTGCCAGCAGCCGAGACAGGGGAACAGATACGCAGTATTTT.

J is TRBJ2-7 and V is TRBV6-6, with D unclear. V was clipped by 6 bases and J by 5 bases, with 14 bases between them. This CDR3 contains 13 residues. In germline, CDR1 is MNHNY, CDR2 SVGAGI (reference sequence). The CDR3 here is CASRRGNTNEQYF. The CDR3 bases are TGTGCCAGCAGGCGAGGTAACACAAACGAGCAGTACTTC.

CDR3 DNA: TGCGCCAGCAGCCAAGACCCAGGGGCGAGTGGCTACACCTTC. Translating it yields CASSQDPGASGYTF. The chain has TRBV4-1 and TRBJ1-2; possible D gene TRBD1, 6 bases. The CDR3 length is 14 residues. Per the germline V gene, CDR1 is MGHRA and CDR2 is YSYEKL. V lost 0 bases to trimming and J lost 7 bases, with 12 bases between them.

V is TRBV4-2 and J is TRBJ2-2, with 8 positions matching TRBD1. CDR1 is LGHNA and CDR2 is YNFKEQ in the germline V gene. The CDR3 runs to 16 residues. The V and J ends lost 0 bases and 6 bases, in that order; junction bases with no gene match: 6. CDR3 in amino acids: CASSQDSARGPGELFF. For the CDR3, the DNA is TGTGCCAGCAGCCAAGATTCAGCCAGGGGGCCCGGGGAGCTGTTTTTT.

This chain joins TRBV6-5 and TRBJ1-1; 8 nucleotides align to TRBD1. This CDR3 region has 14 residues. Germline lookup yields CDR1 MNHEY and CDR2 SVGAGI. The junction had 2 bases not matched to a gene; V was cut back by 4 bases and J by 1 base. The CDR3 DNA is TGTGCCAGCAGTTCAGGGGGCAAGAACACTGAAGCTTTCTTT. It encodes CASSSGGKNTEAFF.

The rearrangement joins TRBV19 to TRBJ2-7, with a possible D match to TRBD1 (6 bases). Germline values: CDR1 LNHDA, CDR2 SQIVND (reference sequence). The CDR3 sequence is 13 residues long. Trimming removed 10 bases at V and 7 bases at J, with 20 bases between. CDR3 region: CATPQGKTGEQYF. The DNA of the CDR3 is TGTGCCACCCCCCAGGGGAAAACAGGGGAGCAGTACTTC.

V gene TRBV27 combines with J gene TRBJ2-7, with unresolved D. The V and J ends lost 3 bases and 3 bases respectively, with 6 bases between them. The CDR3 consists of 12 residues. Germline V gives CDR1 MNHEY, CDR2 SMNVEV (reference sequence). DNA of the CDR3: TGTGCCAGCAGTTTCTACGGCTACGAGCAGTACTTC. Protein product: CASSFYGYEQYF.

V and J are TRBV19 and TRBJ1-5; 7 nucleotides match TRBD1. The germline V gene has CDR1 LNHDA and CDR2 SQIVND (reference sequence). V dropped 3 bases and J dropped 6; count of bases not matched to a gene: 5. CDR3 size: 14 residues. As DNA, the CDR3 is TGTGCCAGTAGTATTAGGACAGGCGGTCAGCCCCAGCATTTT. This codes for CASSIRTGGQPQHF.

In nucleotides, the CDR3 is TGTGCCAGCAGCGTTGGAGGGTGGAGCTCCTACAATGAGCAGTTCTTC. It is translated as CASSVGGWSSYNEQFF. The chain employs TRBV9 and TRBJ2-1; D might be TRBD2 (6 bases). The germline gives CDR1 SGDLS, CDR2 YYNGEE. V dropped 2 bases and J dropped 0 bases, with 12 bases sitting between them. The CDR3 is 16 residues long.

The chain has TRBV29-1 and TRBJ1-1; 7 nucleotides match TRBD1. Trimming at V came to 5 bases and at J to 6 bases, leaving 9 bases not matched to a gene. CDR3 length: 13 amino acids. Germline V gives CDR1 SQVTM, CDR2 ANQGSEA. CDR3 sequence reads: CSVSDRVGSEAFF. Written as DNA, the CDR3 is TGCAGCGTTTCTGACAGGGTTGGGTCTGAAGCTTTCTTT.

The chain carries TRBV2 and TRBJ2-7; 7 nucleotides align to TRBD1. Germline CDR1 and CDR2: SNHLY and FYNNEI. Trimming at V came to 5 bases and at J to 0 bases, leaving 4 bases not matched to a gene. The CDR3 contains 14 residues. CDR3 sequence reads: CASSSGTVSYEQYF. DNA for the CDR3: TGTGCCAGCAGTTCCGGGACAGTCTCCTACGAGCAGTACTTC.

The V and J genes are TRBV5-4 and TRBJ2-1, with 12 bases identical to TRBD2. This CDR3 region has 16 residues. V dropped 1 base and J dropped 5; count of bases not matched to a gene: 4. Germline CDR1 SGHNT, CDR2 YYREEE (reference sequence). This CDR3 is CASSLFLAGGNNEQFF. CDR3 nucleotide sequence: TGTGCCAGCAGCTTGTTCCTAGCGGGGGGGAACAATGAGCAGTTCTTC.

The chain couples TRBV5-1 to TRBJ2-3; maybe TRBD1 (5 bases). CDR3 length: 13 amino acids. Germline V gives CDR1 SGHRS, CDR2 YFSETQ. Trimming stripped 3 bases from V and 0 bases from J, with 5 bases between. Here the CDR3 reads CASSWTSTDTQYF. The DNA for the CDR3 is TGCGCCAGCAGCTGGACAAGCACAGATACGCAGTATTTT.

The chain links TRBV6-1 to TRBJ2-5, with 8 bases identical to TRBD1. The end of the DNA fits TRBJ2-7 better, so the J call may be wrong. The CDR3 sequence is 14 residues long. Germline CDR1 and CDR2: MNHNS and SASEGT. The CDR3 DNA reads TGTGCCAGCAGTGCGGACAGGGATCGAAACGAGCAGTACTTC. Its protein is CASSADRDRNEQYF.

This clone has a single count. The gene calls are TRBV30 and TRBJ2-5, with 8 nucleotides matching TRBD1. CDR3 size: 13 residues. Germline trimming cut 0 bases from V and 5 bases from J; bases unmatched to any gene: 2. From germline, CDR1 is GTSNPN and CDR2 SVGIG (reference sequence). The CDR3 region has the DNA TGTGCCTGGAGTGTGTACAGGGGGGAGACCCAGTACTTC. The encoded protein is CAWSVYRGETQYF.

The CDR3 spells CSGRQGGVTEAFF. The CDR3 nucleotides read TGCAGCGGGAGACAGGGGGGGGTCACTGAAGCTTTCTTT. This chain uses TRBV29-1 with TRBJ1-1; 9 nucleotides match TRBD1. Germline CDR1 reads SQVTM; CDR2 reads ANQGSEA. V lost 7 bases, J lost 4 bases, and 7 bases stayed unmatched. The CDR3 covers 13 residues. Together with reference TRBV29-1 and TRBJ1-1, the CDR3 gives the full variable domain: SAVISQKPSRDICQRGTSLTIQCQVDSQVTMMFWYRQQPGQSLTLIATANQGSEATYESGFVIDKFPISRPNLTFSTLTVSNMSPEDSSIYLCSGRQGGVTEAFFGQGTRLTVV.